This TCR beta chain was profiled in a study of vaccination effects on CD4 cells after COVID-19. The method was immunoSEQ multiplex PCR; TCRdb's version includes in-frame clones alone and lacks a portion of them. This table has fewer than 35,000 clones, more than 60% appearing once. Before sequencing, viral peptide pools were used by the ViraFEST assay to expand antigen-specific CD4+ T cells. Upon completion of 10 to 11 days in culture, CD4+ T cells were isolated. This individual contracted SARS-CoV-2 between March and December 2020, as verified by PCR. Each well held about 2.1 million PBMC cultured with around 9.2 ug/ml peptides and around 10 IU/ml IL-2. This clone was found a few times. What it binds is not known. Germline V gene data show CDR1 as LNHNV and CDR2 as YYDKDF (reference sequence). The germline V and J ends were trimmed by 4 bases and 1 base, with 14 bases remaining between them. The CDR3 sequence is 15 residues long.

This clonotype was sampled from a human donor who had a prior SARS-CoV-2 infection. Sequencing used CD4+ T cells from PBMCs cultured with a peptide pool, obtained before COVID-19 vaccination. The V gene is TRBV15, the J gene TRBJ2-7; D gene unclear. This CDR3 is CATSNPGIFSYEQYF. The CDR3 bases are TGTGCCACCAGCAACCCAGGTATTTTTTCCTACGAGCAGTACTTC.